The present T cell receptor (beta chain) was sequenced within a study of blood T cell repertoires in COVID-19. Study-level information: Acute-phase and convalescent COVID-19 samples originated in the United States, Italy and Spain. The analysed material was cDNA or gDNA that came from T cells, B-cell-depleted T cells, or PBMCs.

Only in-frame clones appear in the TCRdb table, and some are missing; sequencing was by immunoSEQ multiplex PCR. The sample carries more than 300,000 clones, approximately 90% recorded once. Adults between about 18 and 95 years of age took part from 20 to 25 US areas. Within the 2 weeks before study entry, each person in the exposed group met a COVID-19 case. This CDR3 has 15 residues. V gave up 5 bases and J gave up 0 bases, with 13 bases separating them. Germline values: CDR1 PRHDT, CDR2 FYEKMQ (reference sequence). The specimen sequenced was PBMCs or T cells enriched from blood (not recorded which). This receptor was taken from a woman aged 35 to 49 who had been exposed to COVID-19. The J gene is TRBJ1-1, the V gene TRBV13; D not certain. The CDR3 loop reads CASSVDYNLNTEAFF. The CDR3 DNA reads as TGTGCCAGCAGCGTAGATTACAATTTGAACACTGAAGCTTTCTTT.